These 13 T cell receptor beta chains were sequenced from one sample in a study of identifying expanded T cells in peripheral blood. Assay: immunoSEQ multiplex PCR; the TCRdb copy retains only in-frame clones and omits some. Of more than 55,000 clones in the sample, more than 70% were seen once. The sample comprised blood. Every receptor here comes from a person aged 18-70 years in good health.

The CDR3 here is CASRSPGQTYGYTF. The CDR3, as DNA: TGTGCCAGCAGATCCCCCGGACAGACCTATGGCTACACCTTC. The chain employs TRBV28 and TRBJ1-2; D perhaps matches TRBD1 (6 bases). The length of the CDR3 is 14 residues. Germline assignment: CDR1 MDHEN and CDR2 SYDVKM. V dropped 6 bases and J dropped 4 bases, with 15 bases sitting between them.

V and J are TRBV5-6 and TRBJ2-7; D is unresolved. Trimming cost V 0 bases and J 6 bases, with 7 bases left between them. The CDR3 extends over 12 amino acids. Per germline, CDR1 SGHDT and CDR2 YYEEEE. The CDR3 protein is CASSLAVGEQYF. The CDR3 DNA reads TGTGCCAGCAGCTTGGCGGTGGGCGAGCAGTACTTC.

The chain recombines TRBV20-1 with TRBJ2-5; possible D gene TRBD2, 5 bases. The CDR3 covers 11 residues. Germline-derived CDR1 and CDR2 are DFQATT and SNEGSKA (reference sequence). The CDR3 DNA reads TGCAGCTTTGGGGAGCAAGAGACCCAGTACTTC. Translation: CSFGEQETQYF.

This clone occurred a few times. The chain couples TRBV6-9 to TRBJ2-7; 10 bases agree with TRBD2. The CDR3 is 16 amino acids. Germline V gene sequence: CDR1 MNHGY, CDR2 SVAAGI. V lost 5 bases, J lost 2 bases, and 9 bases stayed unmatched. This CDR3 reads CASSELVAGGPYEQYF. The CDR3 DNA reads as TGTGCCAGCAGTGAATTAGTAGCGGGGGGCCCCTACGAGCAGTACTTC.

A note on this clone: A read error may produce the germline difference seen at one junction end. Other nucleotide sequences in the sample specify the same CDR3. This rearrangement joins TRBV27 to TRBJ2-7; no firm D call. Germline V gene lookup returns CDR1 MNHEY and CDR2 SMNVEV (reference sequence). CDR3 length: 10 amino acids. CDR3: CASRAYEQYF. CDR3 DNA sequence: TGTGCCAGCAGGGCCTATGAGCAGTACTTC.

The CDR3, as DNA: TGTGCCAGCAGTTCAATCTCGGACAGGGCCTACGAGCAGTACTTC. Protein sequence: CASSSISDRAYEQYF. The genes are TRBV28 and TRBJ2-7; the match to TRBD1 covers 8 bases. The germline V gene has CDR1 MDHEN and CDR2 SYDVKM. CDR3 length equals 15 residues. The junction had 7 bases not matched to a gene; V was cut back by 4 bases and J by 2 bases.

This clone occurred once. The chain joins TRBV7-3 to TRBJ1-2; D not resolved. Trimming took off 5 bases at V and 8 bases at J, with 15 bases between the two ends. Germline CDR1 SGHTA, CDR2 FQGTGA. The CDR3 runs 13 residues. The chain's CDR3 is CASSPGRGLGYTF. The CDR3 DNA reads as TGTGCCAGCAGCCCAGGAAGAGGTTTAGGCTACACCTTC.

The table lists this clone with a count of one. V and J are TRBV11-2 and TRBJ2-5; possible D gene TRBD2, 5 bases. The CDR3 spans 15 residues. The V end lost 5 bases, the J end lost 1 base, and 14 bases lay between the germline ends. The germline CDR1 and CDR2 sequences are SGHAT and FQNNGV. Written as DNA, the CDR3 is TGTGCCAGCAGCCTGGCCCGAGGGTTCCAAGAGACCCAGTACTTC. It is translated as CASSLARGFQETQYF.

The V gene is TRBV29-1, the J gene TRBJ2-2; 7 nucleotides match TRBD1. The CDR3 covers 16 residues. CDR1 is SQVTM and CDR2 is ANQGSEA in the germline V gene. Unmatched junction bases numbered 16, after V lost 7 bases and J lost 5 bases. In DNA, the CDR3 is TGCAGCGCACTTTCATATCGGACAGGTGGGACCGGGGAGCTGTTTTTT. This translates into CSALSYRTGGTGELFF.

The genes are TRBV19 and TRBJ1-2, with 9 bases fitting TRBD1. With 5 bases clipped from V and 8 bases from J, the junction kept 9 bases outside the gene matches. Germline-derived CDR1 and CDR2 are LNHDA and SQIVND (reference sequence). CDR3 length: 14 amino acids. The CDR3 DNA reads TGTGCCAGTAGTCCCCAGACAGGGGGGCACGGCTACACCTTC. Translating gives CASSPQTGGHGYTF. The full variable domain, with the rest looked up from reference TRBV19 and TRBJ1-2, is DGGITQSPKYLFRKEGQNVTLSCEQNLNHDAMYWYRQDPGQGLRLIYYSQIVNDFQKGDIAEGYSVSREKKESFPLTVTSAQKNPTAFYLCASSPQTGGHGYTFGSGTRLTVV.

This rearrangement joins TRBV29-1 to TRBJ2-1; a weak D match, TRBD2 (6 bases). Trimming removed 4 bases from V and 7 bases from J, with 8 bases in between. Looked up from germline, CDR1 is SQVTM and CDR2 is ANQGSEA. The CDR3 consists of 11 residues. For the CDR3, the DNA is TGCAGCGTTGGTGGGGGGAATGAGCAGTTCTTC. This gives the protein CSVGGGNEQFF.

The rearrangement joins TRBV18 to TRBJ1-1, with D possibly being TRBD1 (5 bases). Germline CDR1 reads KGHSH; CDR2 reads LQKENI. The CDR3 has 13 residues. V was shortened by 5 bases and J by 0 bases, with 7 bases between the two germline ends. The DNA of the CDR3 is TGTGCCAGCTCAGAAGGGGTGAACACTGAAGCTTTCTTT. This sequence encodes CASSEGVNTEAFF.

This clone was recorded only once. The V call is TRBV28, the J call TRBJ2-3; D may be TRBD1 (6 bases). CDR1 and CDR2 (germline): MDHEN, SYDVKM. This CDR3 has 14 residues. With 4 bases removed from V and 6 bases from J, the gap between germline ends came to 14 bases. CDR3 protein: CASSSTGLGDTQYF. The DNA of the CDR3 is TGTGCCAGCAGTTCTACAGGGCTAGGGGATACGCAGTATTTT.